The 14 T cell receptor beta chains listed next were all sequenced from one sample in a study of cytomegalovirus exposure and HLA in healthy donors. The PCR ran on 60 Vbeta and 13 Jbeta primers. Generated by immunoSEQ multiplex PCR, the TCRdb table keeps only in-frame clones and is missing some. This sample's table has about 130,000 clones. Sequenced material: PBMCs. These receptor sequences come from a man in his late teens or twenties in good health and CMV-seronegative.

The chain is built from TRBV18 and TRBJ1-2, with a tentative D call TRBD1 (5 bases). The CDR3 loop spans 14 amino acids. V lost 3 bases to trimming and J lost 3 bases, with 11 bases between them. Germline CDR1 KGHSH, CDR2 LQKENI. This CDR3 reads CASSPLDTDYGYTF. The CDR3 DNA sequence: TGTGCCAGCTCACCCCTGGACACCGACTATGGCTACACCTTC.

The V gene is TRBV6-4, the J gene TRBJ2-3; 7 bases fit TRBD2. The CDR3 is 15 amino acids. Per the germline V gene, CDR1 is MRHNA and CDR2 is SNTAGT. Trimming took 6 bases from V and 0 from J; bases not matched to a gene: 6. Written as DNA, the CDR3 is TGTGCCAGCAGCAAACTAGCGACTAGCACAGATACGCAGTATTTT. The encoded protein is CASSKLATSTDTQYF.

V is TRBV7-2 and J is TRBJ2-7; the match to TRBD1 covers 10 bases. The V gene end was trimmed by 5 bases and the J gene end by 6 bases; junction bases not matched to a gene: 13. The length of the CDR3 is 16 residues. CDR1 and CDR2 (germline): SGHTA, FQGNSA. The CDR3 loop is CASSVGQGYIYSEQYF. The CDR3 DNA is TGTGCCAGCAGCGTGGGACAGGGGTATATCTACTCCGAGCAGTACTTC.

The chain has TRBV6-4 and TRBJ2-3; D is perhaps TRBD2 (5 bases). With 4 bases removed from V and 9 bases from J, the gap between germline ends came to 8 bases. The V gene's germline CDR1 is MRHNA and CDR2 SNTAGT. The CDR3 runs to 11 residues. The CDR3 reads CASSAPGTQYF. The CDR3 DNA reads TGTGCCAGCAGTGCCCCGGGAACGCAGTATTTT.

The chain employs TRBV19 and TRBJ1-2; D unresolved. The germline V gene encodes CDR1 LNHDA and CDR2 SQIVND (reference sequence). This CDR3 region has 14 residues. Trimming took off 6 bases at V and 3 bases at J, with 14 bases between the two ends. CDR3 sequence: CASRLGAYDYGYTF. CDR3 nucleotide sequence: TGTGCCAGTAGGCTCGGAGCCTATGACTATGGCTACACCTTC.

The genes are TRBV5-1 and TRBJ2-7, with 11 bases lining up with TRBD1. The germline V gene has CDR1 SGHRS and CDR2 YFSETQ. The CDR3 has 13 amino acids. The V and J ends lost 7 bases and 5 bases, in that order; junction bases with no gene match: 5. This CDR3 reads CASAGQGGNEQYF. DNA of the CDR3: TGCGCCAGCGCGGGACAGGGGGGAAACGAGCAGTACTTC.

The rearrangement joins TRBV27 to TRBJ1-1; TRBD1 agrees at 7 bases. Germline assignment: CDR1 MNHEY and CDR2 SMNVEV (reference sequence). V dropped 5 bases and J dropped 4; count of bases not matched to a gene: 4. The CDR3 runs 13 residues. The CDR3 DNA reads TGTGCCAGCAGTAGACAGGGCGGCACTGAAGCTTTCTTT. Its protein product is CASSRQGGTEAFF.

This chain uses TRBV19 with TRBJ2-7; D is perhaps TRBD2 (6 bases). This CDR3 is 15 amino acids long. With 1 base removed from V and 4 bases from J, the gap between germline ends came to 14 bases. Germline CDR1 is LNHDA and CDR2 is SQIVND (reference sequence). The CDR3 reads CASSIGSQLAYEQYF. The DNA for the CDR3 is TGTGCCAGTAGTATAGGCAGCCAGCTAGCGTACGAGCAGTACTTC.

The rearrangement joins TRBV5-6 to TRBJ2-7; D gene uncertain. The CDR3 has 14 residues. Trimming pared 0 bases from V and 0 bases from J, leaving 7 bases between. Germline-derived CDR1 and CDR2 are SGHDT and YYEEEE. The DNA for the CDR3 is TGTGCCAGCAGCTTGGTTTACAGCTCCTACGAGCAGTACTTC. As protein: CASSLVYSSYEQYF.

The V call is TRBV14, the J call TRBJ1-2; possible D gene TRBD1, 5 bases. The germline CDR1 and CDR2 sequences are SGHDN and FVKESK. The CDR3 loop spans 13 amino acids. The germline V and J ends were trimmed by 2 bases and 4 bases, with 8 bases remaining between them. The CDR3 loop reads CASSQLGRYGYTF. The CDR3 bases are TGTGCCAGCAGCCAACTGGGGCGCTATGGCTACACCTTC.

Here the CDR3 reads CASNRDRGLPDIQYF. CDR3 in DNA: TGTGCCAGCAACCGGGACAGGGGGCTTCCAGACATTCAGTACTTC. V gene TRBV11-2 combines with J gene TRBJ2-4; 12 bases are shared with TRBD1. The CDR3 contains 15 residues. V shed 7 bases, J shed 8 bases, and the junction held 9 bases outside the gene matches. Germline loops: CDR1 SGHAT, CDR2 FQNNGV.

This chain connects TRBV7-8 to TRBJ2-3; 9 positions agree with TRBD2. CDR1 is SGHVS and CDR2 is FQNEAQ in the germline V gene. This CDR3 comprises 17 residues. V lost 2 bases, J lost 2 bases, and 8 bases stayed unmatched. The DNA of the CDR3 is TGTGCCAGCAGCTTATTTCTGAGCGGGGGGCACACAGATACGCAGTATTTT. Residues: CASSLFLSGGHTDTQYF.

The chain carries TRBV5-4 and TRBJ2-3; the D gene is possibly TRBD1 (6 bases). Trimming cost V 2 bases and J 1 base, with 11 bases left between them. This CDR3 is built from 15 residues. The germline gives CDR1 SGHNT, CDR2 YYREEE (reference sequence). The CDR3 DNA sequence: TGTGCCAGCAGCTTAACAGGGACGGGCACAGATACGCAGTATTTT. Translated: CASSLTGTGTDTQYF.

This chain joins TRBV5-1 and TRBJ2-3; TRBD1 matches at 7 bases. Unmatched junction bases numbered 7, after V lost 5 bases and J lost 1 base. CDR1 SGHRS and CDR2 YFSETQ come from the germline V gene. The CDR3 consists of 15 residues. The CDR3 sequence: CASRGDRARTDTQYF. CDR3 DNA: TGCGCCAGCAGGGGCGACAGGGCCCGCACAGATACGCAGTATTTT.